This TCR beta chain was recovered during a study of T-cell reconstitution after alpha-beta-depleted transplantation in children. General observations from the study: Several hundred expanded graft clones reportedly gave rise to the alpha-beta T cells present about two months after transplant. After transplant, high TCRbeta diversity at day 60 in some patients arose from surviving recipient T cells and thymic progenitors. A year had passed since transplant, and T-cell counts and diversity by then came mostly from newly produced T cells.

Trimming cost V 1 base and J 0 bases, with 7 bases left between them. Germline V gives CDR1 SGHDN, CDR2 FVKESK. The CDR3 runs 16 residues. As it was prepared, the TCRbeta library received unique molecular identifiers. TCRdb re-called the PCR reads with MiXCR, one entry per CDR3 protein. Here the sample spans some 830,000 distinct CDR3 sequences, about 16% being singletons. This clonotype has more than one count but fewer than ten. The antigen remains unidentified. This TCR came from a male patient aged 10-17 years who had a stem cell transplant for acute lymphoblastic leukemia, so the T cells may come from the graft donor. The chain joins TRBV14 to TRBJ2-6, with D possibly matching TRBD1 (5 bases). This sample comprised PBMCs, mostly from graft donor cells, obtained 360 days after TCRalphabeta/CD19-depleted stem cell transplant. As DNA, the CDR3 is TGTGCCAGCAGCCAAGCTAGGGGCTCTGGGGCCAACGTCCTGACTTTC. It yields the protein CASSQARGSGANVLTF.